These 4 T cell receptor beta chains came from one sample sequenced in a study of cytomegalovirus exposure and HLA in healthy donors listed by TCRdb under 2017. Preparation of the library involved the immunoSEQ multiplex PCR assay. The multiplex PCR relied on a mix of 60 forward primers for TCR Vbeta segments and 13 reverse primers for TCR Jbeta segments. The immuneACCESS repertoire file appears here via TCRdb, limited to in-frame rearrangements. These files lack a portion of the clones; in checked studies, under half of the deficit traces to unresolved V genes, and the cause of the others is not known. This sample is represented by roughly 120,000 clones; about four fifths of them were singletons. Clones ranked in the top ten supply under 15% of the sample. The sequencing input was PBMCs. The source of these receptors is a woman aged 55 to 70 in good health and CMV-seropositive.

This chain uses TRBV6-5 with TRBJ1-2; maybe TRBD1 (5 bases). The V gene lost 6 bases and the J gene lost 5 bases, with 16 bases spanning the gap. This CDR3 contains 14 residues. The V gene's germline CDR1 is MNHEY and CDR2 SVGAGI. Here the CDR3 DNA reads TGTGCCAGCAGCTCGGAACTTAGGGGTTATGGCTACACCTTC. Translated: CASSSELRGYGYTF.

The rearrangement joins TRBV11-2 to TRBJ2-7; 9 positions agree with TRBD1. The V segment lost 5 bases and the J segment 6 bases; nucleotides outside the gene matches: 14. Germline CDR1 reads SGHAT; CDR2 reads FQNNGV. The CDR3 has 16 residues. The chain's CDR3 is CASSPHPGTGLSEQYF. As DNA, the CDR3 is TGTGCCAGCAGCCCCCATCCCGGGACAGGGCTTAGCGAGCAGTACTTC.

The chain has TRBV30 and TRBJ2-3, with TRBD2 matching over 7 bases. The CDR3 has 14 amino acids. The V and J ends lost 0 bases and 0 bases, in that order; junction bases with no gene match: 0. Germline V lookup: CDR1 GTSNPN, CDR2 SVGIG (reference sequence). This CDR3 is CAWSVGGSTDTQYF. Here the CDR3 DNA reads TGTGCCTGGAGTGTGGGGGGGAGCACAGATACGCAGTATTTT.

CDR3 bases: TGTGCCTACCGGGACAGGAGGTACAATGAGCAGTTCTTC. Protein: CAYRDRRYNEQFF. The V gene is TRBV30, the J gene TRBJ2-1; TRBD1 matches 8 bases. The germline V gene encodes CDR1 GTSNPN and CDR2 SVGIG (reference sequence). The CDR3 has 13 amino acids. Germline trimming cut 7 bases from V and 4 bases from J; bases unmatched to any gene: 6. Variable domain in full (rest from reference TRBV30 and TRBJ2-1): SQTIHQWPATLVQPVGSPLSLECTVEGTSNPNLYWYRQAAGRGLQLLFYSVGIGQISSEVPQNLSASRPQDRQFILSSKKLLLSDSGFYLCAYRDRRYNEQFFGPGTRLTVL.